Listed below are T cell receptor beta chains from one sample, sequenced in a study of regulatory T cells in long-lasting Graves disease. In TCRdb, the multiplex PCR reads were re-called with MiXCR into one record per CDR3 protein. The sample contains some 490,000 distinct CDR3 sequences, more than 10% of which appear only once. This sample was also put to use in a study of T cells in Graves' hyperthyroidism and ophthalmopathy.

The sequenced sample was peripheral blood mononuclear cells (PBMCs), obtained at new diagnosis, from a patient treated with antithyroid drugs. Source of these receptors: a woman aged 25 to 39 with Graves disease. The CDR3 runs from the conserved cysteine through the conserved F or W. D genes are given only for firm matches. Rows give clone size only sometimes, using once, few, many, or a class for an expanded clone.

many	TRBD2	TRBV12-3/TRBV12-4	TRBJ2-1	TGTGCCAGCAGTTTAGCGGGACTAGCCAACGAGCAGTTCTTC	CASSLAGLANEQFF
-	-	TRBV6-1	TRBJ2-6	TGTGCCAGCAGCCAAGATATTCCGAGCTCTGGGGCCAACGTCCTGACTTTC	CASSQDIPSSGANVLTF
-	-	TRBV20-1	TRBJ1-1	TGCAGTGCTAGGTCTGTAGGGACAGAAGCTTTCTTT	CSARSVGTEAFF
-	-	TRBV30	TRBJ2-1	TGTGCCTGGAGTTTCTTCCCCCCATCTCCCTACAATGAGCAGTTCTTC	CAWSFFPPSPYNEQFF
many	TRBD1	TRBV28	TRBJ1-1	TGTGCCAGCAGTAGGGGGCACAACACTGAAGCTTTCTTT	CASSRGHNTEAFF
-	-	TRBV20-1	TRBJ2-3	TGCAGTGCTAGGGGGGGCGTCGCAGATACGCAGTATTTT	CSARGGVADTQYF
few	-	TRBV7-9	TRBJ2-3	TGTGCCAGCAGCTCCCCCGAGGGCGGGATTATCATTGATACGCAGTATTTT	CASSSPEGGIIIDTQYF
many	TRBD1	TRBV20-1	TRBJ1-2	TGCAGTGCTAGTCCTGGGACAGGCTATGGCTACACCTTC	CSASPGTGYGYTF
many	-	TRBV10-3	TRBJ2-1	TGTGCCATCAGTGAGTCGGTGCTAGCCTTGAGCTCCTACAATGAGCAGTTCTTC	CAISESVLALSSYNEQFF
-	-	TRBV4-3	TRBJ1-6	TGCGCCAGCAGCCAATTGCAGAGCTCCTATAATTCACCCCTCCACTTT	CASSQLQSSYNSPLHF
-	-	TRBV12-3/TRBV12-4	TRBJ1-2	TGTGCCAGCAGCGTAGCTCCTACAGGTGTACCAGCTAACTATGGCTACACCTTC	CASSVAPTGVPANYGYTF
-	-	TRBV6-1	TRBJ1-2	TGTGCCAGCAGGGCCCCCGGGAGGGGCGATGGCTACACCTTC	CASRAPGRGDGYTF
many	-	TRBV11-2	TRBJ1-1	TGTGCCAGCAGTGAACAGAACACTGAAGCTTTCTTT	CASSEQNTEAFF
-	TRBD2	TRBV28	TRBJ2-1	TGTGCCAGCCGGGGGATTTGGGTAGTCGAGGGAGGGCCGGTAAATGAGCAGTTCTTC	CASRGIWVVEGGPVNEQFF
many	TRBD2	TRBV30	TRBJ2-3	TGTGCCTGGAGTAGGCTAGCGGGAGCCACAGATACGCAGTATTTT	CAWSRLAGATDTQYF
-	-	TRBV6-1	TRBJ1-2	TGTGCCAGCAGTGAACGGACAAATGGCTACACCTTC	CASSERTNGYTF
-	-	TRBV7-9	TRBJ1-3	TGTGCCAGCAGCTTACTCGGTCAGTTGGACACCATATATTTT	CASSLLGQLDTIYF
-	-	TRBV7-9	TRBJ2-5	TGTGCCAGCAGCTTAGCGGGTCGAGGAGAGCGAGAGACCCAGTACTTC	CASSLAGRGERETQYF
many	TRBD1	TRBV27	TRBJ2-4	TGTGCCAGCAGTTTAGGAATAGGGTATGGCAGGGGGCCGATTGGCAAAAACATTCAGTACTTC	CASSLGIGYGRGPIGKNIQYF
few	-	TRBV11-3	TRBJ1-1	TGTGCCAGCAGCTCGCACATAGCTGAAGCTTTCTTT	CASSSHIAEAFF
-	TRBD1	TRBV12-3/TRBV12-4	TRBJ1-6	TGTGCCAGCAGGCCGGGACAGGGGAATTCACCCCTCCACTTT	CASRPGQGNSPLHF
few	-	TRBV6-1	TRBJ2-2	TGTGCCAGCAGTGAGGGGCAGGGATACACCGGGGAGCTGTTTTTT	CASSEGQGYTGELFF
many	TRBD2	TRBV20-1	TRBJ2-1	TGCAGTGCCGACCTAGCGGGAGTAAGGGGTGAGCAGTTCTTC	CSADLAGVRGEQFF
-	-	TRBV12-3/TRBV12-4	TRBJ1-2	TGTGCCAGCACCATCAGGGCGGGTGGGAGCGGCTACACCTTC	CASTIRAGGSGYTF
-	TRBD2	TRBV7-3	TRBJ2-2	TGTGCCAGCAGCGCGACTAGCGGGGCCACCGGGGAGCTGTTTTTT	CASSATSGATGELFF
-	-	TRBV28	TRBJ2-5	TGTGCCAGCAGCCCCGCTGAACGGATCCGAGAGACCCAGTACTTC	CASSPAERIRETQYF
many	-	TRBV30	TRBJ1-1	TGTGCCTGGAGTTCACAGGTCTGGACTGAAGCTTTCTTT	CAWSSQVWTEAFF